A selection of T cell receptor beta chains follows, all from one sample in a study of cytomegalovirus exposure and HLA in healthy donors. The method was immunoSEQ multiplex PCR; TCRdb's version includes in-frame clones alone and lacks a portion of them. The sample records under 250,000 clones, 80% to 85% being singletons. The sample comprised PBMCs. The origin of the receptors is a woman aged 55 to 70 in good health and CMV-seropositive. The CDR3 runs from the conserved cysteine through the conserved F or W. A D gene is named only where the DNA matches it firmly. Size values are once, few and many counts, or a class for expanded clones, and some rows have none.

15,TRBD2,TRBJ2-1,TRBV2,.,TGTGCCAGCAGTGAGGTTTCTAGCGGGAGGTATGAGCAGTTCTTC,CASSEVSSGRYEQFF
12,.,TRBJ1-1,TRBV6-1,.,TGTGCCAGCACTAAATCCGGGACAAGAGCTTTCTTT,CASTKSGTRAFF
15,.,TRBJ2-7,TRBV19,.,TGTGCCAGTATGCTAGACGGACAGTCGTCGGGTGAGCAGTACTTC,CASMLDGQSSGEQYF
14,.,TRBJ2-5,TRBV6-5,once,TGTGCCAGCAGGGCGGCGGTGACTCAAGAGACCCAGTACTTC,CASRAAVTQETQYF
15,TRBD1,TRBJ2-2,TRBV5-6,.,TGTGCCAGCAGTATCTACAGGGGGAACACCGGGGAGCTGTTTTTT,CASSIYRGNTGELFF
13,TRBD1,TRBJ1-2,TRBV2,few,TGTGCCAGCCTGACAGGGGCTCCGGATGGCTACACCTTC,CASLTGAPDGYTF
14,.,TRBJ1-1,TRBV9,.,TGTGCCAGCAGCCCCAACCGGGGAAGCACTGAAGCTTTCTTT,CASSPNRGSTEAFF
15,TRBD1,TRBJ1-2,TRBV2,.,TGTGCCAGCAGTCTCCTGCAGGGGGCGGACTATGGCTACACCTTC,CASSLLQGADYGYTF
13,.,TRBJ2-1,TRBV18,.,TGTGCCAGCTCACCTGGACTCGACAATGAGCAGTTCTTC,CASSPGLDNEQFF
15,.,TRBJ1-1,TRBV4-1,.,TGCGCCAGCAGCCTCGGGCAGGGTGTGGACACTGAAGCTTTCTTT,CASSLGQGVDTEAFF
15,.,TRBJ1-3,TRBV5-1,few,TGCGCCAGCAGCTTGGGGCAGGTTCTCGGAAACACCATATATTTT,CASSLGQVLGNTIYF
16,TRBD2,TRBJ2-1,TRBV4-1,once,TGCGCCAGCAGCCAGATGGGGACACGGGGGGGCAATGAGCAGTTCTTC,CASSQMGTRGGNEQFF
13,.,TRBJ2-1,TRBV5-1,.,TGCGCCAGCAGCGTAGGAGTGTACAATGAGCAGTTCTTC,CASSVGVYNEQFF
14,TRBD1,TRBJ1-2,TRBV19,.,TGTGCCAGCCGAACGGGACAGGGGGCGTATGGCTACACCTTC,CASRTGQGAYGYTF
15,TRBD1,TRBJ1-4,TRBV5-1,.,TGCGCCAGCAGCTTGGGGGACAGGGGCCCTGAAAAACTGTTTTTT,CASSLGDRGPEKLFF
12,.,TRBJ2-7,TRBV5-4,.,TGTGCCAGCAGTGTCCAGGGCTACGAGCAGTACTTC,CASSVQGYEQYF
15,TRBD1,TRBJ1-4,TRBV18,.,TGTGCCAGCTCACCATACGGACAGGTTTATGAAAAACTGTTTTTT,CASSPYGQVYEKLFF
13,.,TRBJ1-4,TRBV15,.,TGTGCCACCGGCAAGGGGACTAATGAAAAACTGTTTTTT,CATGKGTNEKLFF
13,TRBD2,TRBJ2-5,TRBV27,.,TGTGCCAGCAAGGTAGCTAGCGGTGGGGCCCAGTACTTC,CASKVASGGAQYF
12,.,TRBJ2-7,TRBV7-9,.,TGTGCCAGCAGCCCCAGGGTCCACGAGCAGTACTTC,CASSPRVHEQYF
15,.,TRBJ2-5,TRBV6-6,few,TGTGCCAGCACCAAGTACGGGGGGCCCCAAGAGACCCAGTACTTC,CASTKYGGPQETQYF
14,.,TRBJ1-5,TRBV10-1,.,TGCGCCAGCAGTGAGGAGGAACGAAATCAGCCCCAGCATTTT,CASSEEERNQPQHF
13,TRBD2,TRBJ2-7,TRBV6-1,.,TGTGCCAGTCGACTAGCGGGAGTTTACGAGCAGTACTTC,CASRLAGVYEQYF
12,TRBD1,TRBJ2-7,TRBV29-1,.,TGCAGCGCTCGAAGACAGGGAGAGGAGCAGTACTTC,CSARRQGEEQYF
12,.,TRBJ1-1,TRBV2,.,TGTGCCAGCACAGGGCTTGCGCCTGAAGCTTTCTTT,CASTGLAPEAFF
13,.,TRBJ2-5,TRBV2,.,TGTGCCAGCAGAGGGAGGAACCAAGAGACCCAGTACTTC,CASRGRNQETQYF
16,TRBD1,TRBJ1-4,TRBV7-2,.,TGTGCCAGCAGCCCGCTACAGGGGCGCTATAATGAAAAACTGTTTTTT,CASSPLQGRYNEKLFF
15,TRBD1,TRBJ1-4,TRBV12-5,once,TGTGCTAGTGGTTTGGTACTGGGGACAGTGGAAAAACTGTTTTTT,CASGLVLGTVEKLFF
13,.,TRBJ1-1,TRBV6-4,.,TGTGCCAGCTCCGAGACAGCGAACACTGAAGCTTTCTTT,CASSETANTEAFF
14,.,TRBJ2-7,TRBV15,.,TGTGCCACCAGCAGAGGGCAGGGAGGCGATGAGCAGTACTTC,CATSRGQGGDEQYF